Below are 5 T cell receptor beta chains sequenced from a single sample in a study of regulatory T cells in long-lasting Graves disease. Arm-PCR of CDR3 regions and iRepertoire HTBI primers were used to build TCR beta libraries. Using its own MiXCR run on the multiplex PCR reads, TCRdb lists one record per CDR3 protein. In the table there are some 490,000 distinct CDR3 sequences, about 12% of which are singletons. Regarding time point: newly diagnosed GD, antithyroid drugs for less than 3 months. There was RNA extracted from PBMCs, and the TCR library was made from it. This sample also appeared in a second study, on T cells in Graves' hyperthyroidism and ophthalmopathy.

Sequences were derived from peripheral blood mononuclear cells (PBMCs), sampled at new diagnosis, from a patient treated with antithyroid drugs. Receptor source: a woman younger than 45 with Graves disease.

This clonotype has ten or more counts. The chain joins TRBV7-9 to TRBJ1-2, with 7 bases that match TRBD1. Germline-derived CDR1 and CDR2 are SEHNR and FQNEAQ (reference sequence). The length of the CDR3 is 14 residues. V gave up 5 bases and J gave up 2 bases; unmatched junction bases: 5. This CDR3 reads CASSAQGGNYGYTF. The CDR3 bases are TGTGCCAGCAGCGCCCAGGGGGGAAACTATGGCTACACCTTC.

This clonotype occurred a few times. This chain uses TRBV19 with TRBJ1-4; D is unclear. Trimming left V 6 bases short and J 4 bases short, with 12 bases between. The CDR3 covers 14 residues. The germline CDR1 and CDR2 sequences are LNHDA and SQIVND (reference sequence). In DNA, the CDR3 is TGTGCCAGTAGCCTTTGGATGGGTAATGAAAAACTGTTTTTT. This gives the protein CASSLWMGNEKLFF.

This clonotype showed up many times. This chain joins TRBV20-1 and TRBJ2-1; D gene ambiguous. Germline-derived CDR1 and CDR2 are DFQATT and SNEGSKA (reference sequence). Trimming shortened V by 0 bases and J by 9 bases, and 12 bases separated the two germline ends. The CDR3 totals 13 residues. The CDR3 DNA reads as TGCAGTGCTAGAGATCCCCCCTTCACTGAGCAGTTCTTC. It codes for CSARDPPFTEQFF.

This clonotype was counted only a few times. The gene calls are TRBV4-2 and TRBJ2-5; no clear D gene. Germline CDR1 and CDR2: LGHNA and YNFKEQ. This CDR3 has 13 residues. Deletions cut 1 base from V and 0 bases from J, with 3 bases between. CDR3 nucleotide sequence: TGTGCCAGCAGCCAAGCCTACCAAGAGACCCAGTACTTC. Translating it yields CASSQAYQETQYF.

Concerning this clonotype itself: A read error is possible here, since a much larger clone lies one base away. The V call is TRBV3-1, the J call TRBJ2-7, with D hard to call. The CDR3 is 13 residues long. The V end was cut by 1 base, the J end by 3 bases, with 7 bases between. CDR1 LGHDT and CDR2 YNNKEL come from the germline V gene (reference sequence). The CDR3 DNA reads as TGTGCCAGCAGCCAAGTCGGGCTCTACGAGCAGTACTTC. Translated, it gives CASSQVGLYEQYF.